One sample yielded the 11 T cell receptor beta chains listed below, sequenced in a study of chemoradiotherapy in HPV16-positive cancers. Sequenced by immunoSEQ multiplex PCR; TCRdb stores in-frame clones only, minus some. In the table there are tens of thousands of clones, roughly 77% of which are singletons. Material: blood, obtained from a patient who underwent chemoradiotherapy. These receptors all come from a human donor with HPV-associated anogenital cancer.

The chain carries TRBV6-4 and TRBJ2-3; D may be TRBD1 (6 bases). Germline CDR1 is MRHNA and CDR2 is SNTAGT. V lost 10 bases to trimming and J lost 4 bases, with 33 bases between them. The CDR3 covers 19 residues. The CDR3 spells CATTDPGHPIWFFADTQYF. The CDR3 region has the DNA TGTGCCACGACCGATCCGGGACACCCGATCTGGTTTTTTGCAGATACGCAGTATTTT.

The V gene is TRBV19, the J gene TRBJ1-1; D unclear. The CDR3 runs to 13 residues. Germline CDR1 is LNHDA and CDR2 is SQIVND (reference sequence). V dropped 3 bases and J dropped 7 bases, with 12 bases sitting between them. The CDR3: CASSIQVIGEAFF. The CDR3 coding sequence is TGTGCCAGTAGTATTCAGGTTATAGGTGAAGCTTTCTTT.

The chain uses TRBV28 and TRBJ2-5, with 9 bases fitting TRBD1. There are 15 residues in the CDR3. The germline gives CDR1 MDHEN, CDR2 SYDVKM. Losses at the gene ends were 5 bases for V and 3 bases for J; bases not matched to a gene: 7. DNA of the CDR3: TGTGCCAGCAGTACCCCGGGACAGGGAAAAGAGACCCAGTACTTC. This codes for CASSTPGQGKETQYF.

The table lists this clone with a few counts. The chain uses TRBV7-9 and TRBJ1-4; 9 positions match TRBD1. This CDR3 comprises 16 residues. J was trimmed by 5 bases and V by 10 bases; bases with no gene match: 14. Germline V CDR1 and CDR2: SEHNR, FQNEAQ (reference sequence). Written as DNA, the CDR3 is TGTGCCACGGGGACAGGGACAAGAGGTGGGAATGAAAAACTGTTTTTT. Residues: CATGTGTRGGNEKLFF.

The chain joins TRBV5-1 to TRBJ2-3, with 7 bases matching TRBD2. This CDR3 comprises 15 residues. The germline gives CDR1 SGHRS, CDR2 YFSETQ. J lost 0 bases, V lost 4 bases, and 5 bases had no gene match. CDR3 DNA: TGCGCCAGCAGCCGTAGCGGGTCGAGCACAGATACGCAGTATTTT. This codes for CASSRSGSSTDTQYF.

The V gene is TRBV5-1, the J gene TRBJ2-3; 9 bases match TRBD2. Germline V gene sequence: CDR1 SGHRS, CDR2 YFSETQ. CDR3 length equals 17 residues. Trimming took 4 bases from V and 6 from J; bases not matched to a gene: 15. The CDR3, as DNA: TGCGCCAGCAGCCGAGGCCGGGGTAGCGGGGGTTGGGATACGCAGTATTTT. Its protein is CASSRGRGSGGWDTQYF.

The genes are TRBV19 and TRBJ1-3; 7 bases map to TRBD1. Germline lookup yields CDR1 LNHDA and CDR2 SQIVND (reference sequence). This CDR3 region has 15 residues. V lost 3 bases to trimming and J lost 4 bases; unmatched junction nucleotides: 6. CDR3 in amino acids: CASSIRGGSGNTIYF. CDR3 DNA: TGTGCCAGTAGTATTCGAGGGGGCTCAGGAAACACCATATATTTT.

The chain uses TRBV5-6 and TRBJ2-7, with 13 bases matching TRBD2. With V trimmed by 4 bases and J by 0 bases, 7 bases remained unmatched. The germline V gene has CDR1 SGHDT and CDR2 YYEEEE. The CDR3 is made up of 17 amino acids. CDR3 in amino acids: CASSLWTSGGSSYEQYF. In nucleotides, the CDR3 is TGTGCCAGCAGCCTGTGGACTAGCGGGGGCAGCTCCTACGAGCAGTACTTC.

This clone was counted a single time. This rearrangement joins TRBV19 to TRBJ2-7; 9 positions agree with TRBD1. The CDR3 is 15 residues long. Germline CDR1 and CDR2: LNHDA and SQIVND (reference sequence). Germline trimming cut 7 bases from V and 6 bases from J; bases unmatched to any gene: 13. This CDR3 is CASKSQGQGSAEQYF. The CDR3 coding sequence is TGTGCCAGTAAATCCCAGGGACAGGGATCTGCCGAGCAGTACTTC.

The rearrangement links TRBV27 to TRBJ1-1; D remains ambiguous. The CDR3 has 13 residues. The V and J ends lost 6 bases and 6 bases respectively, with 14 bases between them. CDR1 MNHEY and CDR2 SMNVEV come from the germline V gene (reference sequence). The CDR3 loop is CASRYEFYAEAFF. CDR3 bases: TGTGCCAGCAGATACGAGTTTTACGCTGAAGCTTTCTTT.

The chain uses TRBV18 and TRBJ1-1, with D uncertain. The CDR3 is 12 amino acids. CDR1 and CDR2 from the germline V gene are KGHSH and LQKENI. V lost 6 bases and J 7 bases, leaving 12 bases between the germline ends. The CDR3 nucleotides are TGTGCCAGCTCCGACGGATCTCTTGAAGCTTTCTTT. Translation gives CASSDGSLEAFF.